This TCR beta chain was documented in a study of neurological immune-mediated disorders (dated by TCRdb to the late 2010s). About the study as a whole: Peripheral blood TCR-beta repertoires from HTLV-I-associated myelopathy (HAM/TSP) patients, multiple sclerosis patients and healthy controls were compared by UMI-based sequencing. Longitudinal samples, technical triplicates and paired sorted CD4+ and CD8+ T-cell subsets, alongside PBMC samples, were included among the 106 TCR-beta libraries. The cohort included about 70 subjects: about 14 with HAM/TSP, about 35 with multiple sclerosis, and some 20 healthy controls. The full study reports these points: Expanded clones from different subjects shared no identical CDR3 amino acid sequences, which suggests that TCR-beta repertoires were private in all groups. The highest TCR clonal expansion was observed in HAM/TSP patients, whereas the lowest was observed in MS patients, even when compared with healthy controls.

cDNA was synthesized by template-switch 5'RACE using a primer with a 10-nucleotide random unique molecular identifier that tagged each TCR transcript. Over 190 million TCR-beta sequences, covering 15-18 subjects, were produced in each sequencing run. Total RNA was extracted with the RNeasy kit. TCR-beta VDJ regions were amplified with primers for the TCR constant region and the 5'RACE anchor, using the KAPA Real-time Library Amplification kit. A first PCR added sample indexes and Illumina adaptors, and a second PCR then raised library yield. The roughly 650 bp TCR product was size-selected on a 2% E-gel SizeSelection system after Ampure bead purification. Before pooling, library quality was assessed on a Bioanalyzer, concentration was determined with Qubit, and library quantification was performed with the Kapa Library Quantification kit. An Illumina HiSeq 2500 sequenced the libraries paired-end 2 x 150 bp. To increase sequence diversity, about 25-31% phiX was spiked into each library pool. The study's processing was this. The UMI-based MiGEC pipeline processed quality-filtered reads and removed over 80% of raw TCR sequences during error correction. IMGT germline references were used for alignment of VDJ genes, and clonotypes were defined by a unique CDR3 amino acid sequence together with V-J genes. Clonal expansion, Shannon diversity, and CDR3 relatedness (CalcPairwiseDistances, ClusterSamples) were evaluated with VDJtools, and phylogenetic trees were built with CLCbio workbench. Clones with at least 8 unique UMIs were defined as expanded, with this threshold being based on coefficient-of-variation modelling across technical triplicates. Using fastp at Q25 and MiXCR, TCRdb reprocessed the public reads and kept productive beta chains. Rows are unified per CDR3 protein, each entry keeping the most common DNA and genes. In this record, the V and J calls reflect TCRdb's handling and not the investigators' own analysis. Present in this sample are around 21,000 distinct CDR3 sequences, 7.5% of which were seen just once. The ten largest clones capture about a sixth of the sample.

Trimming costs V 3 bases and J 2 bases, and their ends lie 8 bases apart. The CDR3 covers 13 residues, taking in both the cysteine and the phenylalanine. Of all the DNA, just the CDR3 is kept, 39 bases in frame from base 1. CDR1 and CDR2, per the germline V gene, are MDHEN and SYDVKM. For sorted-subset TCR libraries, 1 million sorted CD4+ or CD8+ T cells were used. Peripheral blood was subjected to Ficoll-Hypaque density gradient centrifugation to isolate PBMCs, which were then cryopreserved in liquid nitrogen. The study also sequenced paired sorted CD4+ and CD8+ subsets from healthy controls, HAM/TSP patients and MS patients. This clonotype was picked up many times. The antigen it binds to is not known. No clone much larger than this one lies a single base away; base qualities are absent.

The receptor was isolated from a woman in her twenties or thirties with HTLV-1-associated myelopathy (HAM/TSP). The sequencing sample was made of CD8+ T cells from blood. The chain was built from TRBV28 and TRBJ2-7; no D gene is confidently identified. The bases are TGTGCCAGCAGTTTTGACGGAACCTACGAGCAGTACTTC. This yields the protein CASSFDGTYEQYF.